The 20 T cell receptor beta chains in this list originate from one sample, sequenced in a study of blood T cell repertoires in COVID-19. Libraries were prepared by immunoSEQ multiplex PCR; TCRdb keeps only in-frame clonotypes and omits some of them. The repertoire includes about 78,000 clones, approximately 86% of them detected once, and approximately 5% sits in the top ten. Sample: peripheral blood. These receptors originate from a man aged 45 to 65 with active or convalescent COVID-19.

This rearrangement joins TRBV28 to TRBJ1-1; weak D call: TRBD1 (5 bases). Trimming shortened V by 6 bases and J by 0 bases, and 8 bases separated the two germline ends. The germline V gene has CDR1 MDHEN and CDR2 SYDVKM. This CDR3 has 13 amino acids. The CDR3 here is CASSSTVNTEAFF. CDR3 nucleotides: TGTGCCAGCAGCTCGACAGTGAACACTGAAGCTTTCTTT.

This clone was seen just once. The chain joins TRBV9 to TRBJ2-2; possibly TRBD2 for D (5 bases). The CDR3 sequence is 12 residues long. In germline, CDR1 is SGDLS, CDR2 YYNGEE. Between the trimmed V and J ends, which lost 4 bases and 5 bases, there was a span of 6 bases. CDR3 region: CASSRGTGELFF. The CDR3 DNA is TGTGCCAGCAGCCGGGGTACCGGGGAGCTGTTTTTT.

J is TRBJ1-5 and V is TRBV3-1 (or the pseudogene TRBV3-2); the D gene is possibly TRBD1 (5 bases). The CDR3 is 13 amino acids. Germline CDR1 is LGHDT and CDR2 is YNNKEL (reference sequence). Trimming shortened V by 4 bases and J by 5 bases, and 9 bases separated the two germline ends. CDR3 DNA: TGTGCCAGCAGCCCGGACACTTATCAGCCCCAGCATTTT. It yields the protein CASSPDTYQPQHF.

V gene TRBV5-4 combines with J gene TRBJ2-4; TRBD2 matches 9 bases. Losses at the gene ends were 3 bases for V and 3 bases for J; bases not matched to a gene: 7. CDR3 size: 16 residues. CDR1 SGHNT and CDR2 YYREEE come from the germline V gene (reference sequence). CDR3 bases: TGTGCCAGCAGCTCCAGACTAGCGGAGGGCAAAAACATTCAGTACTTC. It codes for CASSSRLAEGKNIQYF.

This sequence joins TRBV18 and TRBJ2-5; 9 bases agree with TRBD1. The CDR3 length is 14 residues. CDR1 is KGHSH and CDR2 is LQKENI in the germline V gene. The trim removed 5 bases at V and 2 bases at J, leaving 3 bases unmatched. This CDR3 reads CASSLTGGQETQYF. Here the CDR3 DNA reads TGTGCCAGCTCATTGACAGGGGGGCAAGAGACCCAGTACTTC.

This clone has more than one count but fewer than ten. The genes are TRBV9 and TRBJ2-7, with TRBD1 matching 9 bases. Germline V gene lookup returns CDR1 SGDLS and CDR2 YYNGEE. Unmatched junction bases numbered 5, after V lost 2 bases and J lost 5 bases. CDR3 size: 14 residues. The CDR3 region has the DNA TGTGCCAGCAGCGTTCGGACAGGGGCCCACGAGCAGTACTTC. This encodes CASSVRTGAHEQYF. Variable domain in full (rest from reference TRBV9 and TRBJ2-7): DSGVTQTPKHLITATGQRVTLRCSPRSGDLSVYWYQQSLDQGLQFLIQYYNGEERAKGNILERFSAQQFPDLHSELNLSSLELGDSALYFCASSVRTGAHEQYFGPGTRLTVT.

The V and J genes are TRBV7-2 and TRBJ2-3, with 9 bases lining up with TRBD2. Germline V gene sequence: CDR1 SGHTA, CDR2 FQGNSA. After removal of 7 bases from V and 0 bases from J, the junction contained 8 bases not matched to a gene. The CDR3 runs 16 residues. The CDR3 reads CASTTRAGGSTDTQYF. CDR3 DNA sequence: TGTGCCAGCACCACAAGGGCGGGGGGGAGCACAGATACGCAGTATTTT.

The chain employs TRBV6-5 and TRBJ1-1, with unresolved D. Deletions cut 5 bases from V and 1 base from J, with 8 bases between. This CDR3 is 13 amino acids long. Germline values: CDR1 MNHEY, CDR2 SVGAGI. The CDR3 DNA follows: TGTGCCAGCAGTCTAGCGGAGAACACTGAAGCTTTCTTT. The encoded protein is CASSLAENTEAFF.

This chain connects TRBV30 to TRBJ1-2, with D possibly TRBD1 on 6 matching bases. From germline, CDR1 is GTSNPN and CDR2 SVGIG (reference sequence). The CDR3 has 13 residues. Trimming took 3 bases from V and 7 from J, leaving 15 bases between them. Written as DNA, the CDR3 is TGTGCCTGGAGGTTACAGGGTAGGGGTGGCTACACCTTC. This encodes CAWRLQGRGGYTF.

The V and J genes are TRBV7-2 and TRBJ2-7; 7 bases fit TRBD1. Germline V gives CDR1 SGHTA, CDR2 FQGNSA. With V trimmed by 3 bases and J by 4 bases, 6 bases remained unmatched. The CDR3 length is 14 residues. This CDR3 is CASSLDRIEYEQYF. CDR3 DNA: TGTGCCAGCAGCTTGGACAGGATTGAATACGAGCAGTACTTC.

Only one count was recorded for this clone. Distinct nucleotide sequences in the sample also encode this CDR3. The chain uses TRBV30 and TRBJ2-3; perhaps TRBD2 as D (6 bases). Germline CDR1 reads GTSNPN; CDR2 reads SVGIG (reference sequence). CDR3 length: 15 residues. Trimming left V 0 bases short and J 3 bases short, with 13 bases between. The CDR3 reads CAWSVRRGGTDTQYF. CDR3 sequence (DNA): TGTGCCTGGAGTGTACGGCGGGGCGGTACAGATACGCAGTATTTT. Full variable domain (missing parts from reference TRBV30 and TRBJ2-3): SQTIHQWPATLVQPVGSPLSLECTVEGTSNPNLYWYRQAAGRGLQLLFYSVGIGQISSEVPQNLSASRPQDRQFILSSKKLLLSDSGFYLCAWSVRRGGTDTQYFGPGTRLTVL.

The table lists this clone with a few counts. This rearrangement joins TRBV5-1 to TRBJ2-7; tentative D call: TRBD1 (7 bases). Trimming shortened V by 1 base and J by 1 base, and 12 bases separated the two germline ends. The CDR3 contains 15 residues. The V gene's germline CDR1 is SGHRS and CDR2 YFSETQ. In nucleotides, the CDR3 is TGCGCCAGCAGCTTGTTCCAGGGGGGTTCCTACGAGCAGTACTTC. This encodes CASSLFQGGSYEQYF.

The chain links TRBV9 to TRBJ2-2; TRBD2 agrees at 12 bases. This CDR3 is built from 18 residues. Losses at the gene ends were 0 bases for V and 0 bases for J; bases not matched to a gene: 3. From germline, CDR1 is SGDLS and CDR2 YYNGEE. CDR3 loop: CASSVGLAGDSNTGELFF. CDR3 sequence (DNA): TGTGCCAGCAGCGTAGGACTAGCGGGGGACTCGAACACCGGGGAGCTGTTTTTT.

The genes are TRBV5-5 and TRBJ1-1; TRBD1 might be the D (5 bases). CDR3 length equals 14 residues. CDR1 is SGHKS and CDR2 is YYEKEE in the germline V gene (reference sequence). V was cut by 6 bases and J by 1 base, with 13 bases left in between. In DNA form, the CDR3 reads TGTGCCAGCATTAAGGGGTTAGGGAACACTGAAGCTTTCTTT. It codes for CASIKGLGNTEAFF.

The chain recombines TRBV7-2 with TRBJ2-3; D call uncertain. Trimming took off 1 base at V and 2 bases at J, with 4 bases between the two ends. There are 13 residues in the CDR3. Per the germline V gene, CDR1 is SGHTA and CDR2 is FQGNSA. The CDR3 sequence: CASSLDYTDTQYF. CDR3 DNA: TGTGCCAGCAGCTTAGACTACACAGATACGCAGTATTTT.

The genes are TRBV20-1 and TRBJ2-6, with D maybe TRBD2 (6 bases). The CDR3 runs to 15 residues. Trimming cost V 3 bases and J 0 bases, with 9 bases left between them. The V gene's germline CDR1 is DFQATT and CDR2 SNEGSKA (reference sequence). CDR3: CSASIGGSGANVLTF. CDR3 bases: TGCAGTGCTAGTATCGGGGGCTCTGGGGCCAACGTCCTGACTTTC.

V is TRBV7-8 and J is TRBJ1-5; D perhaps matches TRBD1 (5 bases). The CDR3 length is 15 residues. Germline V gene sequence: CDR1 SGHVS, CDR2 FQNEAQ. V was clipped by 1 base and J by 2 bases, with 9 bases between them. The CDR3 reads CASSLVGGGNQPQHF. The CDR3 DNA reads TGTGCCAGCAGCTTAGTAGGAGGGGGCAATCAGCCCCAGCATTTT. Supplemented by reference TRBV7-8 and TRBJ1-5, the full variable domain reads GAGVSQSPRYKVAKRGQDVALRCDPISGHVSLFWYQQALGQGPEFLTYFQNEAQLDKSGLPSDRFFAERPEGSVSTLKIQRTQQEDSAVYLCASSLVGGGNQPQHFGDGTRLSIL.

This clone was seen only a few times. This sample includes further DNA sequences coding for the same CDR3. The CDR3 region has the DNA TGCAGTGCTAGTACTGGAGGCTCCTACGAGCAGTACGTC. Encoded protein: CSASTGGSYEQYV. The chain couples TRBV20-1 to TRBJ2-7; D possibly corresponds to TRBD2 (5 bases). V lost 3 bases and J 0 bases, leaving 9 bases between the germline ends. CDR1 is DFQATT, CDR2 SNEGSKA, per germline (reference sequence). This CDR3 region has 13 residues.

This chain joins TRBV3-1 (or the pseudogene TRBV3-2) and TRBJ1-4; possibly TRBD1 for D (5 bases). The CDR3 sequence is 17 residues long. Germline CDR1 LGHDT, CDR2 YNNKEL (reference sequence). Trimming pared 0 bases from V and 1 base from J, leaving 12 bases between. DNA for the CDR3: TGTGCCAGCAGCCAAGAGTTGACAGCCGGAACTAATGAAAAACTGTTTTTT. This sequence encodes CASSQELTAGTNEKLFF.

V gene TRBV19 combines with J gene TRBJ2-3, with TRBD1 identical over 10 bases. The germline V gene encodes CDR1 LNHDA and CDR2 SQIVND (reference sequence). Trimming at V came to 7 bases and at J to 3 bases, leaving 4 bases not matched to a gene. The CDR3 length is 14 residues. CDR3 nucleotides: TGTGCCAGTAAGACAGGGGGCGAAACAGATACGCAGTATTTT. This translates into CASKTGGETDTQYF.